This T cell receptor (beta chain) appears in the sequencing data of a study of blood T cell repertoires in COVID-19 (TCRdb year 2020). With respect to the entire study: Samples covering the acute and convalescent phases of COVID-19 were provided by collaborators in the United States, Italy and Spain. The repertoires were made available in a free public database intended to serve as a resource for research on the immune response to SARS-CoV-2. HLA class I and class II types, where available, came from metadata supplied by the sample provider rather than from assay-based typing. The prospective study material was composed of cDNA or gDNA derived from T cells, B-cell-depleted T cells, or PBMCs. A de-identified subject ID, COVID-19 status, age in years and sex were almost always included in the sample metadata. Samples came from the ongoing ImmuneRACE study (first 160 participants) plus 1,254 subjects from 6 global collaborators. Deeply sampled blood TCRbeta repertoires from subjects exposed to, actively infected with, or recovered from COVID-19 were included in the dataset. Overall results and qualifications from the work: The amount of clinical and demographic metadata varied by source and participant and was provided uncurated.

The collaborating institutions used their own protocols to collect whole blood in K2EDTA tubes. For TCRbeta analysis, collaborators shipped samples as frozen whole blood, isolated PBMCs, or DNA extracted from either of those sample types. TCRbeta CDR3 regions were amplified from genomic DNA by means of the immunoSEQ Assay, a bias-controlled multiplex PCR. The original methods were these. The number of nucleated cells in each sample was estimated by amplification of reference gene primers within the assay. To quantify the absolute abundance of each unique TCRbeta CDR3 rearrangement, sequence reads were collapsed and filtered. Productive Simpson clonality was computed per sample as the square root of Simpson's diversity index over productive rearrangements. What TCRdb holds here is the immuneACCESS table cut down to in-frame rearrangements. Part of the clones is not present; checked against another copy, under half of the missing clones reflect an unresolved V gene, and the others are unexplained. The V and J calls and clone size are taken from that table; D and trimming were inferred from the DNA. In all, the sample holds about 200,000 clones, and 92% of those were seen once. The top ten hold 0.95% to 1.5% of the sample.

As for this clone: Its antigen is not yet known. It has no much larger one-base neighbor in the sample; base qualities were not kept.

The CDR3 goes from the cysteine to the phenylalanine over 17 residues. Kept here is only the CDR3 DNA, which spans 51 bases and is read in frame from base 1. Trimming accounts for 4 bases at V and 0 bases at J, while the number of junction bases matched to no gene is 9. CDR1 and CDR2 are drawn from the germline V gene: SGDLS, YYNGEE. In this chain, TRBV9 is recombined with TRBJ2-1; 8 of the junction bases match TRBD2. Material for sequencing was peripheral blood. This sequence was found in a man younger than 45 with acute or convalescent COVID-19. The CDR3 has the sequence CASSFRQRESSYNEQFF. At the DNA level, the sequence is TGTGCCAGCAGCTTCCGTCAGCGGGAGAGCTCCTACAATGAGCAGTTCTTC.